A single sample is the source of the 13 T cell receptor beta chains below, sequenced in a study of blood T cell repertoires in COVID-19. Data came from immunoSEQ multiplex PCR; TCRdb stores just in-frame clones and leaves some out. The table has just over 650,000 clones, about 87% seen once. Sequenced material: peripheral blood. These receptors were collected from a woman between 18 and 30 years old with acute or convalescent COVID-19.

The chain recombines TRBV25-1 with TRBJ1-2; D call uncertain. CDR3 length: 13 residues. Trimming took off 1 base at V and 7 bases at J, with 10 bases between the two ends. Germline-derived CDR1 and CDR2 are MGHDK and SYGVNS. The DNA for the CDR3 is TGTGCCAGCAGTGAATCCCGCGAAACTGGCTACACCTTC. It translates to CASSESRETGYTF.

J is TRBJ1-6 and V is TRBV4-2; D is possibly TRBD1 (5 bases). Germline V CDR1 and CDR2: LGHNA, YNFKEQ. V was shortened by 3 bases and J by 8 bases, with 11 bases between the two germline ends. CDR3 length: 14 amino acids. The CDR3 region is CASSHDVRDSPLHF. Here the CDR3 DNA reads TGTGCCAGCAGCCATGATGTCAGGGATTCACCCCTCCACTTT.

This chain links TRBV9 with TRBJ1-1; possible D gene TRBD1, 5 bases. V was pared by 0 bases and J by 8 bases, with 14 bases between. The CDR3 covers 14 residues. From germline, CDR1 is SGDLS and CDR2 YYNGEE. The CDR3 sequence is CASSVAWAGEEAFF. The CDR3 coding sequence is TGTGCCAGCAGCGTAGCTTGGGCGGGGGAGGAAGCTTTCTTT.

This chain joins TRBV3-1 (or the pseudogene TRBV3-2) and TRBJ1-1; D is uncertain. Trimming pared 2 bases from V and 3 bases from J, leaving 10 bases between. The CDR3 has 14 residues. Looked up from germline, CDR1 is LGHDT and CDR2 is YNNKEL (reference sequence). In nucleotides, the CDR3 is TGTGCCAGCAGCCAACGACACTGGCACACTGAAGCTTTCTTT. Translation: CASSQRHWHTEAFF.

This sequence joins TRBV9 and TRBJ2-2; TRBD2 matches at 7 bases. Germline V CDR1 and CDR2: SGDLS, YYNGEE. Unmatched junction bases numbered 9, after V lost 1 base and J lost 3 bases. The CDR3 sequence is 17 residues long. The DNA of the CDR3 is TGTGCCAGCAGCGTATCTGTTCGGGGGGAGCACACCGGGGAGCTGTTTTTT. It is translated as CASSVSVRGEHTGELFF.

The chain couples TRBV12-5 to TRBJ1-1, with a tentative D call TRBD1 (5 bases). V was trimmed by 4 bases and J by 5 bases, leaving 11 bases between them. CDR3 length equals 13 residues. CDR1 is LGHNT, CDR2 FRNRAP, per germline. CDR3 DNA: TGTGCTAGTGGTTGGCAGGGTCCTACTGAAGCTTTCTTT. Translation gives CASGWQGPTEAFF.

In DNA, the CDR3 is TGTGCCAGCAGCCCACGGGGGGTTGGCTACACCTTC. Translated, it gives CASSPRGVGYTF. The rearrangement joins TRBV6-2 or TRBV6-3 to TRBJ1-2; D may be TRBD1 (5 bases). The CDR3 sequence is 12 residues long. The germline CDR1 and CDR2 sequences are MNHEY and SVGEGT. V was trimmed by 6 bases and J by 7 bases, leaving 12 bases between them.

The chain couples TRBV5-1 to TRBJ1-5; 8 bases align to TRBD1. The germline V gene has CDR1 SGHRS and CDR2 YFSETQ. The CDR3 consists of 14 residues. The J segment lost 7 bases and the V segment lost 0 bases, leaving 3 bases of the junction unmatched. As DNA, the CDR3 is TGCGCCAGCAGCTTGGCACAGGGGGGACAGCCCCAGCATTTT. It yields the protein CASSLAQGGQPQHF.

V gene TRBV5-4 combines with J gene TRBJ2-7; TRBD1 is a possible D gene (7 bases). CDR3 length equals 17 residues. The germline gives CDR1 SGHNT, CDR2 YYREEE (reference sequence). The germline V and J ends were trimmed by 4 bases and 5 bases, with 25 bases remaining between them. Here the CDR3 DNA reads TGTGCCAGCAGCCCGCCTAATCGGGGGACAGTATTGAACGAGCAGTACTTC. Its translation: CASSPPNRGTVLNEQYF.

The CDR3 DNA reads TGTGCCAGCGAAGCCGGGTCCCCTTACGAGCAGTACTTC. It codes for CASEAGSPYEQYF. The chain carries TRBV2 and TRBJ2-7; unclear D gene. This CDR3 contains 13 residues. V lost 8 bases and J 4 bases, leaving 15 bases between the germline ends. Germline V gives CDR1 SNHLY, CDR2 FYNNEI.

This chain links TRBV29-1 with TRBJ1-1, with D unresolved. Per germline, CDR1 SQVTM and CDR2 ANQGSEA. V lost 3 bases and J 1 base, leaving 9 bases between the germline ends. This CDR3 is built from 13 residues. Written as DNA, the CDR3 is TGCAGCGTTGATAGAGGCTCGAACACTGAAGCTTTCTTT. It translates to CSVDRGSNTEAFF.

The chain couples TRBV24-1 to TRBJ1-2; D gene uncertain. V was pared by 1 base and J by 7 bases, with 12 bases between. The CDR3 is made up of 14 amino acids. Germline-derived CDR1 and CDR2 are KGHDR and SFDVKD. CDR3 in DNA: TGTGCCACCAGTGATTTCGGAGGGCCTGGTGGCTACACCTTC. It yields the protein CATSDFGGPGGYTF.

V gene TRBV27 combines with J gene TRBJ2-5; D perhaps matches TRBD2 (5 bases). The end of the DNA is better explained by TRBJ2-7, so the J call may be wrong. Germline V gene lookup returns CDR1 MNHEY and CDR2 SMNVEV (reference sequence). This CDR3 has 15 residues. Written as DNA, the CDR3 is TGTGCCAGCAGTTTACTAGGACCACTAGTCTACGAGCAGTACTTC. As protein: CASSLLGPLVYEQYF.